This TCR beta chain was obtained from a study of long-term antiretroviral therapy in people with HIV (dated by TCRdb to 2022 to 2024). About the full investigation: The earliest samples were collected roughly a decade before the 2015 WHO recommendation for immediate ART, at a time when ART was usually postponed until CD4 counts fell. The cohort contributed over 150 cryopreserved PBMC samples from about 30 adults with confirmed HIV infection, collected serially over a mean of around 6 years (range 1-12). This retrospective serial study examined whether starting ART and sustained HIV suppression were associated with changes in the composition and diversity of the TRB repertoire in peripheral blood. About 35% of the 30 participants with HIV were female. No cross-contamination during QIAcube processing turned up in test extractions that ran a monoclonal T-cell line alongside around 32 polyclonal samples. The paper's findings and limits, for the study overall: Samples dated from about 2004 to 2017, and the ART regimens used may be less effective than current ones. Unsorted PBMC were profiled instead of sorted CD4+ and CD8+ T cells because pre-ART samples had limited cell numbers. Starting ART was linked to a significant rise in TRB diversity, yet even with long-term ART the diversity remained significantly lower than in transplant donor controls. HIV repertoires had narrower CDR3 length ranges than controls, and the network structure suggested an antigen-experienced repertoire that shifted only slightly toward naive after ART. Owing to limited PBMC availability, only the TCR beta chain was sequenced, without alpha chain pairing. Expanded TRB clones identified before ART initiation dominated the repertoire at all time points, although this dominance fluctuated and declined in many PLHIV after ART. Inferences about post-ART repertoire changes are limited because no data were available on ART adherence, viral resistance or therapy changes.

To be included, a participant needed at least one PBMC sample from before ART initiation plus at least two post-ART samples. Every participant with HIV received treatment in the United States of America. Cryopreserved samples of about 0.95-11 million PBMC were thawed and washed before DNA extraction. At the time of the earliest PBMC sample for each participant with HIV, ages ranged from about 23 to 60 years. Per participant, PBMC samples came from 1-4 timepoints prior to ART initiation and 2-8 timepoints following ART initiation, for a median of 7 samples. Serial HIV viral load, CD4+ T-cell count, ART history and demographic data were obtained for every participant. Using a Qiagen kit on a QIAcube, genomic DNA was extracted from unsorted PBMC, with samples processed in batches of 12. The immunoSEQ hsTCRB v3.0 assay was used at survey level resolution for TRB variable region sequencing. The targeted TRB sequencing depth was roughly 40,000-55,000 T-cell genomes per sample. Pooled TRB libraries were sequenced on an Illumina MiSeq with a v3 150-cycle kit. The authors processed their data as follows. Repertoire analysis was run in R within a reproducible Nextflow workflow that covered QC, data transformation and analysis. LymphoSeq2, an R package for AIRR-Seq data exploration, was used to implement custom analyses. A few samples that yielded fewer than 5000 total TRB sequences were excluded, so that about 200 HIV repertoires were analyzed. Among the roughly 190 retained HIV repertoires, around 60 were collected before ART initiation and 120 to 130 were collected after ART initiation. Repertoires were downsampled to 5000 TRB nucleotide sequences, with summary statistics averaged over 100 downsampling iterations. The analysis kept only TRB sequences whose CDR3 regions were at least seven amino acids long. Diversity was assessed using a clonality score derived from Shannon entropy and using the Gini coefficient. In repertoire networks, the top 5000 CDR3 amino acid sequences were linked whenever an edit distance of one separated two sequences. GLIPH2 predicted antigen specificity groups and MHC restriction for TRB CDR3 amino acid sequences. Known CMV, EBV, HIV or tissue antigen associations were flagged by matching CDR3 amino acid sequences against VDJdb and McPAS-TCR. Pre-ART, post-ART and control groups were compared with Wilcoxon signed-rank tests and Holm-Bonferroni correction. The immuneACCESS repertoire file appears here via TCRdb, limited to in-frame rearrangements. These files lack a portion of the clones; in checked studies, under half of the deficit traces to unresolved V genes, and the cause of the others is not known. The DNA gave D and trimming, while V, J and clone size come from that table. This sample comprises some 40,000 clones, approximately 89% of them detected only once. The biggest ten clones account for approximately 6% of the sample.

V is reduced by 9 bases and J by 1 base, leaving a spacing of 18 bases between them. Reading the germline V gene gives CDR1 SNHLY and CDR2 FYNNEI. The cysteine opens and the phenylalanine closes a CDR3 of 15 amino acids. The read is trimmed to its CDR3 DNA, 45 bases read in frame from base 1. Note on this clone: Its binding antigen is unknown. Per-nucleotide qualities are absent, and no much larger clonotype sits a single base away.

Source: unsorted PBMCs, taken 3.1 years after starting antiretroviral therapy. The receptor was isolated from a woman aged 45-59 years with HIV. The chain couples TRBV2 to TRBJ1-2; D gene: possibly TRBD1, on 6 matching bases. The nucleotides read TGTGCCAGTAAAGCTAACAGGGAATTTAACTATGGCTACACCTTC. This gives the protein CASKANREFNYGYTF. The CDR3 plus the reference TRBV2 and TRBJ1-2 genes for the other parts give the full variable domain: EPEVTQTPSHQVTQMGQEVILRCVPISNHLYFYWYRQILGQKVEFLVSFYNNEISEKSEIFDDQFSVERPDGSNFTLKIRSTKLEDSAMYFCASKANREFNYGYTFGSGTRLTVV.